This TCR beta chain came from a study of T cell responses to AZD1222 COVID-19 vaccine. Study findings and constraints: Spike regions recognized by vaccine-associated CD4 TCRs spanned the protein, led by 160-218 and 743-854. The donors showed a predominance of white British ancestry and of females, with possible underestimation of clonal diversity.

This table comes from immunoSEQ multiplex PCR, and its TCRdb copy is limited to in-frame clones, with some not included. Of roughly 120,000 clones in the sample, 80% to 90% were seen once. V trimming: 4 bases; J trimming: 5 bases; junction bases outside the gene matches: 11. CDR1 is MNHNS, CDR2 SASEGT, per germline. The CDR3 runs to 16 residues. With respect to this clone: Its antigen is undetermined.

This receptor was taken from an adult in good health. The sequencing used peripheral blood, collected on day 0 of AZD1222 vaccination. The chain combines TRBV6-1 with TRBJ1-2; 9 bases agree with TRBD1. CDR3 nucleotides: TGTGCCAGCAGTGCCGGACAGGGGATCGGTCTATATGGCTACACCTTC. This sequence encodes CASSAGQGIGLYGYTF.